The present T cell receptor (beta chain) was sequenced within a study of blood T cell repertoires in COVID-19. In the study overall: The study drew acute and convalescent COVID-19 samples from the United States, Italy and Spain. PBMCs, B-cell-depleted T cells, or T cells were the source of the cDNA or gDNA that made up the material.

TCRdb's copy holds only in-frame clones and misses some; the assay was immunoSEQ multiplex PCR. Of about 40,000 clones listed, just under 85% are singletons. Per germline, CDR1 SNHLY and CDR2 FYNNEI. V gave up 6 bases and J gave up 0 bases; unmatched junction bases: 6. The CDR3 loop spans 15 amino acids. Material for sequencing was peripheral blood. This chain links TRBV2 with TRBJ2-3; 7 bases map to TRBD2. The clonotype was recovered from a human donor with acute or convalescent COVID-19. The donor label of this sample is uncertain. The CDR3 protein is CASRPDSGSTDTQYF. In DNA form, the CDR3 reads TGTGCCAGCAGGCCCGATAGCGGGAGCACAGATACGCAGTATTTT.